One sample yielded the 5 T cell receptor beta chains listed below, sequenced in a study of blood T cells in healthy people across ages. With a J-beta primer mix and a sample-barcoded 5' primer, a second PCR ran about 7 to 12 cycles. TCRdb passed the 5' RACE reads through MiXCR, listing each CDR3 protein once. The sample contains about 640,000 distinct CDR3 sequences, about 54% of which appear only once. Specimen: blood. These receptors originate from a man in his 60s in good health.

This chain links TRBV11-3 with TRBJ2-5; 9 bases match TRBD2. Germline CDR1 and CDR2: SGHNT and YENEEA. This CDR3 is 15 amino acids long. V lost 5 bases to trimming and J lost 4 bases; unmatched junction nucleotides: 8. DNA of the CDR3: TGTGCCAGCAGCAATGGCGGGGGGGCCGGAGAGACCCAGTACTTC. Encoded protein: CASSNGGGAGETQYF.

The CDR3 sequence: CASSLSPGARETQYF. The DNA of the CDR3 is TGTGCCAGCAGCTTATCCCCAGGGGCCAGGGAGACCCAGTACTTC. The rearrangement uses TRBV7-6 and TRBJ2-5; a weak D match, TRBD1 (6 bases). The germline V and J ends were trimmed by 2 bases and 5 bases, with 15 bases remaining between them. The germline gives CDR1 SGHVS, CDR2 FNYEAQ. The CDR3 length is 15 residues.

The genes are TRBV7-9 and TRBJ2-5; 9 nucleotides match TRBD2. In germline, CDR1 is SEHNR, CDR2 FQNEAQ (reference sequence). The CDR3 has 16 residues. Trimming at V came to 5 bases and at J to 0 bases, leaving 7 bases not matched to a gene. CDR3 sequence (DNA): TGTGCCAGCAGCCTTTGGAGCGGGGGGAACCAAGAGACCCAGTACTTC. Residues: CASSLWSGGNQETQYF.

The chain has TRBV15 and TRBJ2-5; 12 bases line up with TRBD2. The germline CDR1 and CDR2 sequences are LNHNV and YYDKDF (reference sequence). This CDR3 contains 16 residues. Trimming at V came to 7 bases and at J to 5 bases, leaving 11 bases not matched to a gene. The CDR3, as DNA: TGTGCCACCATGCCGCTGACTAGCGGGGGAGTGGAGACCCAGTACTTC. Encoded protein: CATMPLTSGGVETQYF.

V and J are TRBV10-3 and TRBJ2-7; TRBD2 matches at 8 bases. The better agreement between TRBJ2-5 and the DNA end casts doubt on the J call. CDR1 and CDR2 from the germline V gene are ENHRY and SYGVKD. This CDR3 has 14 residues. CDR3 sequence reads: CAISQAGDVETQYF. In nucleotides, the CDR3 is TGTGCCATCAGCCAAGCGGGGGACGTGGAGACCCAGTACTTC.